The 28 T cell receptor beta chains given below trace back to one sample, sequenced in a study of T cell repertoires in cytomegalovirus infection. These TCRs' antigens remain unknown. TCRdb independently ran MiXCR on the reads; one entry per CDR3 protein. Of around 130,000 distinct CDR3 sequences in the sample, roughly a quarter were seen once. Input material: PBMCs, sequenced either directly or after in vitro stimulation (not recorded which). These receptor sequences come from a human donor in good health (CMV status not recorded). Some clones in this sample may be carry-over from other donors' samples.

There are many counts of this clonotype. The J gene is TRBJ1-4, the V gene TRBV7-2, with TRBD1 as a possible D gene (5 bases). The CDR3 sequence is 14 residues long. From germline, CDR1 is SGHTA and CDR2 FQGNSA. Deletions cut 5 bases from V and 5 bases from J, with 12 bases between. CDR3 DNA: TGTGCCAGCAGCCTGAACGGGGGAAATGAAAAACTGTTTTTT. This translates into CASSLNGGNEKLFF.

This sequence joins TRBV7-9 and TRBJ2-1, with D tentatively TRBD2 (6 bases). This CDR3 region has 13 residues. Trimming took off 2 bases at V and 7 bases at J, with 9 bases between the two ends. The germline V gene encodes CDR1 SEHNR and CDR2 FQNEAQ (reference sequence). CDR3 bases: TGTGCCAGCAGCTTACTAGCGAGAAATGAGCAGTTCTTC. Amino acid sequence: CASSLLARNEQFF.

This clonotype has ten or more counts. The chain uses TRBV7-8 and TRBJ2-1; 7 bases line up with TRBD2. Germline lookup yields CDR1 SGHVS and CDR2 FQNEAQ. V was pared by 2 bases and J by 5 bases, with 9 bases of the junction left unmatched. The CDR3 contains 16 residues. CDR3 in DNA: TGTGCCAGCAGCTTAAGGGGCGGGAGTATTGACAATGAGCAGTTCTTC. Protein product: CASSLRGGSIDNEQFF. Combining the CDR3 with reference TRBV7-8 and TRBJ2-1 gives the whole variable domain GAGVSQSPRYKVAKRGQDVALRCDPISGHVSLFWYQQALGQGPEFLTYFQNEAQLDKSGLPSDRFFAERPEGSVSTLKIQRTQQEDSAVYLCASSLRGGSIDNEQFFGPGTRLTVL.

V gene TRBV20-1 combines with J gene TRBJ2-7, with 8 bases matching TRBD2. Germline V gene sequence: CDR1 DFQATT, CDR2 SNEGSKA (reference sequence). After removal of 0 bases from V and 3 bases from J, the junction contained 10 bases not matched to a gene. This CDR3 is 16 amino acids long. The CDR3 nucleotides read TGCAGTGCTAGAGAATCTAGCGGGCCTCGGAGCTACGAGCAGTACTTC. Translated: CSARESSGPRSYEQYF.

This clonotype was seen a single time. The CDR3, as DNA: TGTGCCAGCAGCCAAAAGTTGGGACGCCTGGTACGGAATCAGCCCCAGCATTTT. It yields the protein CASSQKLGRLVRNQPQHF. The chain carries TRBV14 and TRBJ1-5; D may be TRBD1 (5 bases). The CDR3 has 18 amino acids. Germline V gene lookup returns CDR1 SGHDN and CDR2 FVKESK. With 2 bases removed from V and 4 bases from J, the gap between germline ends came to 21 bases.

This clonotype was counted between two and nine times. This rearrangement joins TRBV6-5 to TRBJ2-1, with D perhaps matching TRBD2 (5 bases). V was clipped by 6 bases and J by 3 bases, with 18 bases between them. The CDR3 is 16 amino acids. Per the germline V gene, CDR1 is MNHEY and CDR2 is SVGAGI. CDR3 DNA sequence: TGTGCCAGCAGCCTCCTAGGCGGGCAATTCTACAATGAGCAGTTCTTC. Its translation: CASSLLGGQFYNEQFF.

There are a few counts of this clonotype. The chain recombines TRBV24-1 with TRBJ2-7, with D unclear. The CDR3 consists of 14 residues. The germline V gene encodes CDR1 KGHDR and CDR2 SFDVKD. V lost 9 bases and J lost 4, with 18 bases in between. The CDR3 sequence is CATHKTRRVYEQYV. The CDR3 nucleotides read TGTGCCACCCACAAGACCCGTCGGGTGTACGAGCAGTACGTC.

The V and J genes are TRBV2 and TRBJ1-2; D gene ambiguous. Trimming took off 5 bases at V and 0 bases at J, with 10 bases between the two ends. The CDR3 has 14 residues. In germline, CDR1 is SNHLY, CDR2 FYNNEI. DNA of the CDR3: TGTGCCAGCAGTCCGAAGGCAGCTAACTATGGCTACACCTTC. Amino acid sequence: CASSPKAANYGYTF.

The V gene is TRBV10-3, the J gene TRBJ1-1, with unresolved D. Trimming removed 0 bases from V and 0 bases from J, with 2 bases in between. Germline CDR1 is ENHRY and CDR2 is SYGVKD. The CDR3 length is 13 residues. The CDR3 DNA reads TGTGCCATCAGTGAGTCTATGAACACTGAAGCTTTCTTT. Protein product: CAISESMNTEAFF.

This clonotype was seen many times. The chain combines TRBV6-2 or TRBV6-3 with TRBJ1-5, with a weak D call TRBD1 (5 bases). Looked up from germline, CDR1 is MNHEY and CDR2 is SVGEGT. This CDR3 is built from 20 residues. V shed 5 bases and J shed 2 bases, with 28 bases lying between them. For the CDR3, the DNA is TGTGCCAGCAGTCTCATCCCGGGACCCGGGGGAACTAACGGCAATCAGCCCCAGCATTTT. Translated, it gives CASSLIPGPGGTNGNQPQHF.

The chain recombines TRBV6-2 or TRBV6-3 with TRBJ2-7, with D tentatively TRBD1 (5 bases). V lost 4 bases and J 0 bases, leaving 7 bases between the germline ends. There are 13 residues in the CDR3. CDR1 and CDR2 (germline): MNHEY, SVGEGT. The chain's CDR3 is CASSLDNSYEQYV. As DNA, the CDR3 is TGTGCCAGCAGTTTGGACAACTCCTACGAGCAGTACGTC.

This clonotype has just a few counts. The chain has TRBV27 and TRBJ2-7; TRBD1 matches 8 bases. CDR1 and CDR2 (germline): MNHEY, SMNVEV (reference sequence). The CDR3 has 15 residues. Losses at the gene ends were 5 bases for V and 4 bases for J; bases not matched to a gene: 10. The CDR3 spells CASSLKTGGFYEQYV. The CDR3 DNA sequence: TGTGCCAGCAGTCTTAAAACAGGGGGGTTTTACGAGCAGTACGTC.

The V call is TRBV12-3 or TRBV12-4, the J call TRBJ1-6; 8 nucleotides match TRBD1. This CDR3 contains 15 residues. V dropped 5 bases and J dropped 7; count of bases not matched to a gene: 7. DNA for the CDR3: TGTGCCAGCAGTAAGGACCAGGGGGCGAATTCACCCCTCCACTTT. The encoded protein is CASSKDQGANSPLHF.

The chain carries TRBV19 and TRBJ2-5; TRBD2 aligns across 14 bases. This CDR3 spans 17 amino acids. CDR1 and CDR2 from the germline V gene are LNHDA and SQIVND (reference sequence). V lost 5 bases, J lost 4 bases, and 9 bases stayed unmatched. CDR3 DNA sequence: TGTGCCAGTAGTGTGGGACTAGCGGGAGCGGTCGGAGAGACCCAGTACTTC. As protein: CASSVGLAGAVGETQYF.

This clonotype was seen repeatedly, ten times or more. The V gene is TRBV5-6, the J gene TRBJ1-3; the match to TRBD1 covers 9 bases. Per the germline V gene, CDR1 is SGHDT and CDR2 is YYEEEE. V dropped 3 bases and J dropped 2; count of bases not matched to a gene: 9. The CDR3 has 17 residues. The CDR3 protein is CASSSHLGTGTGNTIYF. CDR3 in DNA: TGTGCCAGCAGCTCACATCTAGGGACAGGGACTGGAAACACCATATATTTT.

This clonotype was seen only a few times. The CDR3 region is CASTPGLAGVKQFF. CDR3 coding DNA: TGTGCCAGCACCCCGGGACTAGCGGGAGTCAAGCAGTTCTTC. V and J are TRBV12-3 or TRBV12-4 and TRBJ2-1; 14 nucleotides align to TRBD2. The CDR3 is made up of 14 amino acids. The V gene end was trimmed by 7 bases and the J gene end by 11 bases; junction bases not matched to a gene: 7.

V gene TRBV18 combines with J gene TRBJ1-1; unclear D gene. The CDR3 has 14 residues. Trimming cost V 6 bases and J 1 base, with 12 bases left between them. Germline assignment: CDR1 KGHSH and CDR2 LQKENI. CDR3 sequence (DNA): TGTGCCAGCTCCGAAATGGGCCAGAACACTGAAGCTTTCTTT. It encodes CASSEMGQNTEAFF.

As DNA, the CDR3 is TGTGCCAGCACGCCTGTAACCGGGGAGCTGTTTTTT. It yields the protein CASTPVTGELFF. The chain has TRBV7-2 and TRBJ2-2; D is ambiguous. The germline V gene has CDR1 SGHTA and CDR2 FQGNSA. This CDR3 comprises 12 residues. With 7 bases removed from V and 5 bases from J, the gap between germline ends came to 8 bases.

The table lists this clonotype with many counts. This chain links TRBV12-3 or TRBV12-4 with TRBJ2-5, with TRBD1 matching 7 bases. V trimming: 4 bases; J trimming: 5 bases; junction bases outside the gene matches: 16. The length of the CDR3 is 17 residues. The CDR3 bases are TGTGCCAGCAGTTCCAACCTCCTGACAGGGACAAGTGAGACCCAGTACTTC. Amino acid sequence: CASSSNLLTGTSETQYF.

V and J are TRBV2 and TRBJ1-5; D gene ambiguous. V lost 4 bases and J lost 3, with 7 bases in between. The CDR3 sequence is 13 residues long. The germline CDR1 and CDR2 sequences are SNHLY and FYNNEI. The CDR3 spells CASSVRDNQPQHF. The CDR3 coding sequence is TGTGCCAGCAGTGTTCGGGACAATCAGCCCCAGCATTTT.

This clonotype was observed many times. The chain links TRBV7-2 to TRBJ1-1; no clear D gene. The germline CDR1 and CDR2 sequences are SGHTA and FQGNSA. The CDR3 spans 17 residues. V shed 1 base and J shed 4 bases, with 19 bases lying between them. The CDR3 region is CASSLGPGPDEVTEAFF. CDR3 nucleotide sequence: TGTGCCAGCAGCTTAGGACCTGGTCCAGACGAGGTCACTGAAGCTTTCTTT.

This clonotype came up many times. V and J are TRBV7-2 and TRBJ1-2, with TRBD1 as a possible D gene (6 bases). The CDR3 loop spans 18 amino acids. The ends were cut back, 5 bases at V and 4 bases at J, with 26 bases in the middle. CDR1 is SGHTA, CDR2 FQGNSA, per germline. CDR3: CASSRPEGGRGASYGYTF. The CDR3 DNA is TGTGCCAGCAGCCGGCCGGAGGGGGGCAGGGGCGCTTCCTATGGCTACACCTTC.

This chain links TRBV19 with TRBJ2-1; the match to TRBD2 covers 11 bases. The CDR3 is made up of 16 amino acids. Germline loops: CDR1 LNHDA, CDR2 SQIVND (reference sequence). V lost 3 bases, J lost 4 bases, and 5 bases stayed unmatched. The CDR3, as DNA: TGTGCCAGTAGTATCCAGACTAGCGGGACGTACAATGAGCAGTTCTTC. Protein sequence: CASSIQTSGTYNEQFF.

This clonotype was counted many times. The CDR3 protein is CASSLTSGSRDEQFF. CDR3 sequence (DNA): TGTGCCAGCAGCCTGACTAGCGGGAGCAGAGATGAGCAGTTCTTC. This sequence joins TRBV7-8 and TRBJ2-1, with TRBD2 matching 12 bases. CDR3 size: 15 residues. The V segment lost 5 bases and the J segment 8 bases; nucleotides outside the gene matches: 7. Germline values: CDR1 SGHVS, CDR2 FQNEAQ.

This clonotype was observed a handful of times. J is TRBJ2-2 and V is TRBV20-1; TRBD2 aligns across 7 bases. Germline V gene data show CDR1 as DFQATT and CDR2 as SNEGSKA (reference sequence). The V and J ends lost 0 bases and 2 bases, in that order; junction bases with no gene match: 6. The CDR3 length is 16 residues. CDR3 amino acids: CSARDYLAANTGELFF. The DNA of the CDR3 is TGCAGTGCTAGAGATTACCTAGCGGCCAACACCGGGGAGCTGTTTTTT.

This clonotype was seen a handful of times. The DNA of the CDR3 is TGTGCCAGCAGGGATCGACAGGCCCGGGGCGGGGAGCTGTTTTTT. The encoded protein is CASRDRQARGGELFF. The chain employs TRBV7-9 and TRBJ2-2, with a tentative D call TRBD1 (6 bases). Germline CDR1 is SEHNR and CDR2 is FQNEAQ (reference sequence). The CDR3 is made up of 15 amino acids. V was cut by 6 bases and J by 7 bases, with 18 bases left in between.

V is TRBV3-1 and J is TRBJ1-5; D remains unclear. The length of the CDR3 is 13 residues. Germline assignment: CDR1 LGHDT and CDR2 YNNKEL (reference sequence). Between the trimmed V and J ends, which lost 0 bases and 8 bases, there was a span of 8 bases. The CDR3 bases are TGTGCCAGCAGCCAAGATCATGGCAAGCCCCAGCATTTT. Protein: CASSQDHGKPQHF.

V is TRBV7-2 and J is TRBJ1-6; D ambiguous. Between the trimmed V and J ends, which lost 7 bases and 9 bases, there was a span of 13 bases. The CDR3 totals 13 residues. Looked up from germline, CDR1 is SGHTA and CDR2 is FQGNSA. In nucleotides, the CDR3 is TGTGCCAGCATCTCCCCCTTTGGTTCACCCCTCCACTTT. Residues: CASISPFGSPLHF.